Listed below are T cell receptor beta chains from one sample, sequenced in a study of control samples from healthy donors and cancer patients. The protocol was immunoSEQ multiplex PCR, while the TCRdb copy is restricted to in-frame clones and leaves out a portion. Among some 150,000 clones listed, approximately 94% were seen once. The sequenced sample was blood. These receptor sequences come from a man in his forties in good health. Both conserved end residues are part of each CDR3. The D gene is left open where the match is weak. Clone sizes are given selectively: once, few, many, or a class where the clone is expanded.

D gene	clone size	V gene	J gene	CDR3 DNA	CDR3 protein
.	.	TRBV7-3	TRBJ2-6	TGTGCCAGCAGCTCGAGCTCTGGGGCCAACGTCCTGACTTTC	CASSSSSGANVLTF
.	.	TRBV18	TRBJ1-5	TGTGCCAGCTCACCTCGGGACGGGAATCAGCCCCAGCATTTT	CASSPRDGNQPQHF
TRBD1	once	TRBV7-2	TRBJ1-1	TGTGCCAGCAGCCAGAACAGGGGAAACACTGAAGCTTTCTTT	CASSQNRGNTEAFF
.	.	TRBV18	TRBJ2-5	TGTGCCAGCTCGACAAGGGGAATGTTGACCCAGTACTTC	CASSTRGMLTQYF
.	.	TRBV27	TRBJ2-2	TGTGCCAGCAGTCCCGGTAGGGCCAACACCGGGGAGCTGTTTTTT	CASSPGRANTGELFF
.	.	TRBV4-2	TRBJ2-7	TGTGCCAGCAGCCAAGCCTCGGGGAAAACCTACGAGCAGTACTTC	CASSQASGKTYEQYF
TRBD1	.	TRBV7-9	TRBJ2-1	TGTGCCAGCAGCTTAAGAGGACAGGACAATGAGCAGTTCTTC	CASSLRGQDNEQFF
TRBD1	.	TRBV12-3/TRBV12-4	TRBJ2-7	TGTGCCAGCAGTGCCCAGGGGACAGTCGAGCAGTACTTC	CASSAQGTVEQYF
.	.	TRBV18	TRBJ1-1	TGTGCCAGCTCACCCGGCGGATTGAACACTGAAGCTTTCTTT	CASSPGGLNTEAFF
.	.	TRBV9	TRBJ1-1	TGTGCCAGCAGCGTAGAATGGGGCCGCACTGAAGCTTTCTTT	CASSVEWGRTEAFF
.	.	TRBV6-2/TRBV6-3	TRBJ1-1	TGTGCCAGCAGCAGACAGTTTCCGGGCACTGAAGCTTTCTTT	CASSRQFPGTEAFF
TRBD1	.	TRBV4-2	TRBJ1-4	TGTGCCAGCAGCCAGCCGAGACAGGGGGCGATTGGTGAAAAACTGTTTTTT	CASSQPRQGAIGEKLFF
.	once	TRBV29-1	TRBJ1-6	TGCAGCGTTACCCTCCCTACCTATAATTCACCCCTCCACTTT	CSVTLPTYNSPLHF
.	.	TRBV28	TRBJ1-1	TGTGCCAGCACCGCAGGCACTGAAGCTTTCTTT	CASTAGTEAFF
.	.	TRBV7-7	TRBJ2-2	TGTGCGCTCCGGCCGAACACCGGGGAGCTGTTTTTT	CALRPNTGELFF
.	.	TRBV2	TRBJ2-3	TGTGCCAGCATGCGGGGCACAGATACGCAGTATTTT	CASMRGTDTQYF
.	.	TRBV7-2	TRBJ1-6	TGTGCCAGCAGCCTACTAGCTAGGGGCTTCTATAATTCACCCCTCCACTTT	CASSLLARGFYNSPLHF
.	.	TRBV7-9	TRBJ1-6	TGTGCCAGCAGCCCCAGAGGTGGGATTAATTCACCCCTCCACTTT	CASSPRGGINSPLHF
.	.	TRBV5-8	TRBJ1-4	TGTGCCAGCAGCTTGGTTGTGGAACTCAATGAAAAACTGTTTTTT	CASSLVVELNEKLFF
.	once	TRBV13	TRBJ2-5	TGTGCCAGCAGCCCTCCTGGGCGAGGGCGAGAGACCCAGTACTTC	CASSPPGRGRETQYF
.	.	TRBV28	TRBJ1-2	TGTGCCAGCAGCCCTCTCCCGGGTCTCAAGGATGGCTATGGCTACACCTTC	CASSPLPGLKDGYGYTF
.	.	TRBV7-9	TRBJ2-5	TGTGCCAGCAGCTTAAAATTTTCGGTAGAGACCCAAGAGACCCAGTACTTC	CASSLKFSVETQETQYF
.	.	TRBV15	TRBJ2-4	TGTGCCACCAGCAGAGACCTACCCGGGGGCGCCAACATTCAGTACTTC	CATSRDLPGGANIQYF
.	.	TRBV19	TRBJ1-5	TGTGCCAGTAGTGCCCAGGACGTCGGTTTCAATCAGCCCCAGCATTTT	CASSAQDVGFNQPQHF
TRBD1	.	TRBV3-1/TRBV3-2	TRBJ1-1	TGTGCCAGCAGCCAAGATCCAAGGACAGGGAGTGAAGCTTTCTTT	CASSQDPRTGSEAFF
.	.	TRBV7-8	TRBJ1-1	TGTGCCAGCAGGCCTTTCGGGGACACTGAAGCTTTCTTT	CASRPFGDTEAFF